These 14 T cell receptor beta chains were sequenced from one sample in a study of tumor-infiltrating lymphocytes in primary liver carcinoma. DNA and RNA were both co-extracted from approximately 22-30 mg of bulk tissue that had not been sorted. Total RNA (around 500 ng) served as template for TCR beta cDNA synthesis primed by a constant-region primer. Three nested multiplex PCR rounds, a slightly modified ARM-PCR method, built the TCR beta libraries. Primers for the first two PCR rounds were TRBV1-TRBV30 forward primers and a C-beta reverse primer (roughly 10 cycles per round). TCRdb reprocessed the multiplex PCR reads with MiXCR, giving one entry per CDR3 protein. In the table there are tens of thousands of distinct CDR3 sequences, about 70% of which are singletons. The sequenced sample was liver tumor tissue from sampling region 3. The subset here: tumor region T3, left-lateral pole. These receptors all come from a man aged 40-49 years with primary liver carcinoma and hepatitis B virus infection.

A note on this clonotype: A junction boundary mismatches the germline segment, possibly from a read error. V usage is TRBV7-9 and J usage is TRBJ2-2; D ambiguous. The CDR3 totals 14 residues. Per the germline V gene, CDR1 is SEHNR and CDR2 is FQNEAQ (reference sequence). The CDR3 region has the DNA TGTGCCAGCAGTTTAGAAGTGAACACCTGGGAACTGTTTTTT. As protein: CASSLEVNTWELFF.

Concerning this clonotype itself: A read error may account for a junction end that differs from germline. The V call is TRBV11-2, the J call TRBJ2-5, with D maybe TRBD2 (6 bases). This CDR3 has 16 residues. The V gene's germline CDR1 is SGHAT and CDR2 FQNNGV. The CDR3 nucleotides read TGTACCAGCAGCTTAGGGAGTAGCGGCCCTGGGGAGACCCTGTACTTC. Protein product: CTSSLGSSGPGETLYF.

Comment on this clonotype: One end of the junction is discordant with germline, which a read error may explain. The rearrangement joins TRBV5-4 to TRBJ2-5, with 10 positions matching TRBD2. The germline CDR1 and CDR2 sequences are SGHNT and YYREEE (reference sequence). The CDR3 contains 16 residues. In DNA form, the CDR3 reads TGTGTCAGCAGCACCCTTAGCGGGAGGCTTCAAGATACCCAGTACTTC. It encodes CVSSTLSGRLQDTQYF.

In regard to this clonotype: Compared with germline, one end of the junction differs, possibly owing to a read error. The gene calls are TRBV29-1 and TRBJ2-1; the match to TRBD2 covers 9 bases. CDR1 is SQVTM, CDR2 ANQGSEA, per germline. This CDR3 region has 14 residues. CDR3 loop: CGVERTSGRNEQFF. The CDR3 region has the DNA TGCGGCGTTGAAAGAACTAGCGGGCGGAATGAGCAGTTCTTC.

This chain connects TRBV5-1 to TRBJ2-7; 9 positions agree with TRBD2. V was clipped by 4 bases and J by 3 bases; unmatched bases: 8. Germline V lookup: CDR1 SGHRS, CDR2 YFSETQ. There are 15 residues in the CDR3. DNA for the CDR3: TGCGCCAGCAGCGAGACTAGCGGAGATGTCTACGAGCAGTACTTC. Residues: CASSETSGDVYEQYF.

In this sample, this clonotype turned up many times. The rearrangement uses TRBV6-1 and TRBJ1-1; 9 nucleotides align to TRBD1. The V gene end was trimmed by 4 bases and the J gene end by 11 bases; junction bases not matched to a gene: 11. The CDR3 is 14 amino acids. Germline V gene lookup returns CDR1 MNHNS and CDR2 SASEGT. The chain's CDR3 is CASSALPGQGWAFF. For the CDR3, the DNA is TGTGCCAGCAGTGCACTCCCGGGACAGGGATGGGCTTTCTTT.

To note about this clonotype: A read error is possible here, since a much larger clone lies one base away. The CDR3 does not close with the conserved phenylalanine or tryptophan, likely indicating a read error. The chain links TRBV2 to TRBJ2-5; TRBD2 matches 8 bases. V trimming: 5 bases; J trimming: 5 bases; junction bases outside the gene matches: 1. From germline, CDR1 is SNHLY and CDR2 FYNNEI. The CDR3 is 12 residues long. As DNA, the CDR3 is TGTGCCAGCAGTCCGGGGGGGGAGACCCAGTACCTC. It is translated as CASSPGGETQYL.

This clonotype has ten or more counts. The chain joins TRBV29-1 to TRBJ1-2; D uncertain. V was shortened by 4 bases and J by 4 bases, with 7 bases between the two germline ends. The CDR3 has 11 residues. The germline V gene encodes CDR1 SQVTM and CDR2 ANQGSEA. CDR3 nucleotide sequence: TGCAGCGTTGGGACGGGCTATGGCTACACCTTC. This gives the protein CSVGTGYGYTF.

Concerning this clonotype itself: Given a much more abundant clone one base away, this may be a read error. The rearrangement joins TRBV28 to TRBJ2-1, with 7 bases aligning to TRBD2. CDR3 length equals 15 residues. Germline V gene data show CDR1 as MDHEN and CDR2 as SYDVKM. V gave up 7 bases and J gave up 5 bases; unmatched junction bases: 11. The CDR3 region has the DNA TGTGCCAGCATCCTAGGGGCGGGAGCAGACAATGAGCAGTTCTTC. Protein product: CASILGAGADNEQFF.

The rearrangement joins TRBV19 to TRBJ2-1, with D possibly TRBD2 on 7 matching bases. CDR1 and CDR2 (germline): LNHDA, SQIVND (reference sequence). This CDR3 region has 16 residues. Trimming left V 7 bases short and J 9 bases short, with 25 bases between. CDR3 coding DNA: TGTGCCAGTACCCCCTGGGGGGGCCTAGCGGTAGGTGAGCAGTTCTTC. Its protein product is CASTPWGGLAVGEQFF. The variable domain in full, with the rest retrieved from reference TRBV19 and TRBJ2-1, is DGGITQSPKYLFRKEGQNVTLSCEQNLNHDAMYWYRQDPGQGLRLIYYSQIVNDFQKGDIAEGYSVSREKKESFPLTVTSAQKNPTAFYLCASTPWGGLAVGEQFFGPGTRLTVL.

CDR3 residues: CGGVDCHYGYTF. The CDR3 DNA reads TGCGGCGGAGTGGACTGCCACTATGGCTACACCTTC. The chain combines TRBV29-1 with TRBJ1-2; D unclear. The V gene's germline CDR1 is SQVTM and CDR2 ANQGSEA. The CDR3 runs 12 residues.

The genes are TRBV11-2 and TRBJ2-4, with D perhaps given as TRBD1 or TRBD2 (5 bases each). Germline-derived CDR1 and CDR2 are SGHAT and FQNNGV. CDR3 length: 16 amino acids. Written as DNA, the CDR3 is TGTGTCATCAGTCAGAATGTAAGGGGCGCGGGTAACATTCAGTACTTC. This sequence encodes CVISQNVRGAGNIQYF.

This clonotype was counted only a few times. This CDR3 reads CASSDSLTDTQYF. The CDR3 DNA follows: TGCGCCAGCAGTGACTCCCTCACAGATACGCAGTATTTT. The chain carries TRBV10-1 and TRBJ2-3, with D unresolved. The V gene lost 3 bases and the J gene lost 2 bases, with 6 bases spanning the gap. The V gene's germline CDR1 is WNHNN and CDR2 SYGVQD (reference sequence). The CDR3 extends over 13 amino acids.

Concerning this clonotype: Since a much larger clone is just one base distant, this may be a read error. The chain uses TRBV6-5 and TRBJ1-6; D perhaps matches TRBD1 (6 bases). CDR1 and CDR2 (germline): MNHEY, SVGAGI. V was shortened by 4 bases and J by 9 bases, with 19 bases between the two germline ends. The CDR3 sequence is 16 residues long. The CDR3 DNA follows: TGTGCCAGCAGTTGGGGTAGGGGGGCCACTAGTTCACCCCTCCACTTT. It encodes CASSWGRGATSSPLHF.